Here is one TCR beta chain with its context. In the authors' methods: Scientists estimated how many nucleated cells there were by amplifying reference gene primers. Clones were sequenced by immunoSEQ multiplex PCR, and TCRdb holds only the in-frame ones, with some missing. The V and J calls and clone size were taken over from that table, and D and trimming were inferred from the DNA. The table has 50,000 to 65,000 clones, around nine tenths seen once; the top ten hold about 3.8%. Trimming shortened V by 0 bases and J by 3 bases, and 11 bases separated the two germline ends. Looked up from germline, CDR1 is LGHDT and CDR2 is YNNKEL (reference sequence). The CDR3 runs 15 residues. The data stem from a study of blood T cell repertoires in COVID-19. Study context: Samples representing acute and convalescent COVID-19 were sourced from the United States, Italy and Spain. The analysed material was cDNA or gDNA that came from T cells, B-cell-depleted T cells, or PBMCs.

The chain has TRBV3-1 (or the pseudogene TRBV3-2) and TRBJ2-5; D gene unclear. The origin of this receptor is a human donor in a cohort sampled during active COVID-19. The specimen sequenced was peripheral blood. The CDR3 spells CASSQDPGWEETQYF. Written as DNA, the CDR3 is TGTGCCAGCAGCCAAGATCCGGGTTGGGAAGAGACCCAGTACTTC.